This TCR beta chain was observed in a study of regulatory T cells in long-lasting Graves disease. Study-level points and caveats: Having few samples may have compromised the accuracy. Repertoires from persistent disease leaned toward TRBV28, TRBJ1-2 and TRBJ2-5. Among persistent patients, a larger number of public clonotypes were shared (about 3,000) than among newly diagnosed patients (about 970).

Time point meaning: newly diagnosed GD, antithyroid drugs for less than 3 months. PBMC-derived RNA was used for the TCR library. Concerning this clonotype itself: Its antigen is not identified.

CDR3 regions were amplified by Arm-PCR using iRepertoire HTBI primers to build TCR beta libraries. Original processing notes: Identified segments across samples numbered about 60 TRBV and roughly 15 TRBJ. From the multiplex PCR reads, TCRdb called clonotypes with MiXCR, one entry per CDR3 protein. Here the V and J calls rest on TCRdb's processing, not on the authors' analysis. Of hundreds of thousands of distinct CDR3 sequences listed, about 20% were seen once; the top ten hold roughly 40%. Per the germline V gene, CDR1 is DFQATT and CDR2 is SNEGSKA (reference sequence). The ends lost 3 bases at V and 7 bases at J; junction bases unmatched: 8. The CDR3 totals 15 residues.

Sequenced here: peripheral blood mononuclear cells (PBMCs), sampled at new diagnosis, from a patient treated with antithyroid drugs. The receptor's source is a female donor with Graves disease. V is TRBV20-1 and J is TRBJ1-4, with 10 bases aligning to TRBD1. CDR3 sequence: CSARTGGRVPEKLFF. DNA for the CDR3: TGCAGTGCTAGGACAGGGGGCAGAGTGCCTGAAAAACTGTTTTTT.